This T cell receptor beta chain was retrieved from a study of blood T cell repertoires in COVID-19. Study at large: The United States, Italy and Spain provided the acute and convalescent COVID-19 samples. PBMCs, B-cell-depleted T cells, or T cells provided the cDNA or gDNA that made up the material.

This clone was counted a few times. Authors' data handling: Reference gene primers were amplified, and this amplification served to estimate nucleated cell counts. Profiled with immunoSEQ multiplex PCR; TCRdb holds only in-frame clones, not every one. Clone size and V and J calls were adopted from that table, with D and trimming inferred from the DNA. This table has approximately 25,000 clones, roughly four fifths appearing once. Sequenced sample: peripheral blood. The clonotype originates from a woman aged 80 or over with acute or convalescent COVID-19.

CDR3 region: CATLRPPRGQRVSDTEAFF. CDR3 DNA: TGTGCCACACTACGCCCCCCCCGCGGACAGAGGGTTTCGGACACTGAAGCTTTCTTT. The chain has TRBV24-1 and TRBJ1-1, with D perhaps TRBD1 (6 bases). CDR3 size: 19 residues. Looked up from germline, CDR1 is KGHDR and CDR2 is SFDVKD. V was shortened by 10 bases and J by 3 bases, with 32 bases between the two germline ends.